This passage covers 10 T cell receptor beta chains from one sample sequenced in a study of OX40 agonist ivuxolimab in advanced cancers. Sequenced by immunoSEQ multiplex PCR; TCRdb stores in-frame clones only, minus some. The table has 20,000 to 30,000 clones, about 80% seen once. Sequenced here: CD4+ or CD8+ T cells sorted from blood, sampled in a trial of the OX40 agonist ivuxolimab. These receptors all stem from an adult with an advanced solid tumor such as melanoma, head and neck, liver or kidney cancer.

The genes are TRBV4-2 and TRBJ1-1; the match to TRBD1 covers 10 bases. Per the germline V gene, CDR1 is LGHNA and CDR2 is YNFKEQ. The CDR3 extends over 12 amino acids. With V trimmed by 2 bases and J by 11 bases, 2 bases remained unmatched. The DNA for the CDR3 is TGTGCCAGCAGCCAAAGGACAGGGGGTGCTTTCTTT. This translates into CASSQRTGGAFF.

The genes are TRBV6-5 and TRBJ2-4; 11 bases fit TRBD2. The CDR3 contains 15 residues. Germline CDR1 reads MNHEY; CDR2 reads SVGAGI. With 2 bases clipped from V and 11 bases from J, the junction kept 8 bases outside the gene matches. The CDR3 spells CASSYASLAGGVQYF. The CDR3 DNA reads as TGTGCCAGCAGTTACGCGAGCTTAGCGGGGGGGGTTCAGTACTTC.

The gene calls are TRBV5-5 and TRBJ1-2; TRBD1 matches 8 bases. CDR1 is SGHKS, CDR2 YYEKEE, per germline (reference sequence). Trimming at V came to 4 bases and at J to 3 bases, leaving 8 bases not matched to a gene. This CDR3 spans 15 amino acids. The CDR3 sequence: CASSLAGGMDYGYTF. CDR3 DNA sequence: TGTGCCAGCAGCCTAGCAGGGGGCATGGACTATGGCTACACCTTC.

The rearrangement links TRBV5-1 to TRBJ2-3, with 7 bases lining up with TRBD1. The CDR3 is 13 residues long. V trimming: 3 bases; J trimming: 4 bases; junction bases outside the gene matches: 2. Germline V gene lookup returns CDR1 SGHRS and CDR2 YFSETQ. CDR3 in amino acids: CASSSQGPDTQYF. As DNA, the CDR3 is TGCGCCAGCAGCTCACAGGGGCCAGATACGCAGTATTTT.

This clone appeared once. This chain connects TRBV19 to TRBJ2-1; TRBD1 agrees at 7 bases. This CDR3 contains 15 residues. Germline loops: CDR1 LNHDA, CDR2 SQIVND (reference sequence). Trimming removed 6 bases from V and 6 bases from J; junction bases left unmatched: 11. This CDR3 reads CASSPSRQGTNEQFF. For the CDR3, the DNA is TGTGCCAGTAGCCCGTCGAGACAGGGTACCAATGAGCAGTTCTTC. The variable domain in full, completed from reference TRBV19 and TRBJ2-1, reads DGGITQSPKYLFRKEGQNVTLSCEQNLNHDAMYWYRQDPGQGLRLIYYSQIVNDFQKGDIAEGYSVSREKKESFPLTVTSAQKNPTAFYLCASSPSRQGTNEQFFGPGTRLTVL.

The CDR3 DNA sequence: TGTGCCAGCAGCGGTGGGTGGGTTGCGGACACTGAAGCTTTCTTT. Translating it yields CASSGGWVADTEAFF. The J gene is TRBJ1-1, the V gene TRBV9; no definite D call. This CDR3 has 15 amino acids. Per germline, CDR1 SGDLS and CDR2 YYNGEE. Trimming removed 3 bases from V and 3 bases from J, with 15 bases in between.

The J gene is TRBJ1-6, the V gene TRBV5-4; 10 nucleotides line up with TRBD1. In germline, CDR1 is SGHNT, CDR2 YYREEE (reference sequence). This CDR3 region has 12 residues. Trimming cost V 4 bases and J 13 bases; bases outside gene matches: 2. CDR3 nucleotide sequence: TGTGCCAGCAGCAAGGACAGGGGGCCCCTCCACTTT. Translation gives CASSKDRGPLHF.

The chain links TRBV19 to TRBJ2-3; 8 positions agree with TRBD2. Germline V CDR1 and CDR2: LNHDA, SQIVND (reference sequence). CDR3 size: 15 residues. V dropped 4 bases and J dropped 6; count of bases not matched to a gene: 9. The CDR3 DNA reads TGTGCCAGTAGTAACCGGGGGGGGAATAGTGATACGCAGTATTTT. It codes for CASSNRGGNSDTQYF. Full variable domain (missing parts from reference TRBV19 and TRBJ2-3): DGGITQSPKYLFRKEGQNVTLSCEQNLNHDAMYWYRQDPGQGLRLIYYSQIVNDFQKGDIAEGYSVSREKKESFPLTVTSAQKNPTAFYLCASSNRGGNSDTQYFGPGTRLTVL.

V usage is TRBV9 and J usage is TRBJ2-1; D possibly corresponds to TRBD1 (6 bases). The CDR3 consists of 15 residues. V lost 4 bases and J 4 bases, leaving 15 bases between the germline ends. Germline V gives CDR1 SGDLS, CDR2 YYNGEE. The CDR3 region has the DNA TGTGCCAGCAGCCCAACCGGGACACCTTACAATGAGCAGTTCTTC. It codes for CASSPTGTPYNEQFF.

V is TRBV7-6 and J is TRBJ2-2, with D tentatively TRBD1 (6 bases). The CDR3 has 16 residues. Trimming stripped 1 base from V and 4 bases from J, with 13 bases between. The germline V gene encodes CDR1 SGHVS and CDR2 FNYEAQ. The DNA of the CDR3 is TGTGCCAGCAGCTTAGGGAATAGGGGGACCACCGGGGAGCTGTTTTTT. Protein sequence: CASSLGNRGTTGELFF.